Below, 28 T cell receptor beta chains from the same sample are listed, as sequenced in a study of early T cells in non-severe SARS-CoV-2 infection. From the 5' RACE reads, TCRdb called clonotypes with MiXCR, one entry per CDR3 protein. The sample lists 55,000 to 70,000 distinct CDR3 sequences; approximately 10% were seen once. The sample taken for sequencing was whole blood. These receptors came from an adult who was a healthcare worker with PCR-confirmed SARS-CoV-2 infection or an uninfected control (not recorded which).

This clonotype has more than one count but fewer than ten. The gene calls are TRBV11-2 and TRBJ1-2; TRBD1 matches 8 bases. Germline-derived CDR1 and CDR2 are SGHAT and FQNNGV. This CDR3 spans 15 amino acids. The V segment lost 5 bases and the J segment 4 bases; nucleotides outside the gene matches: 9. The CDR3 reads CASSLRTGSGYGYTF. CDR3 DNA: TGTGCCAGCAGCCTGAGGACAGGGAGCGGCTATGGCTACACCTTC.

This chain connects TRBV12-3 or TRBV12-4 to TRBJ2-1, with 11 nucleotides matching TRBD2. This CDR3 contains 15 residues. Unmatched junction bases numbered 6, after V lost 5 bases and J lost 6 bases. The CDR3 spells CASSRGTSGLNEQFF. In DNA form, the CDR3 reads TGTGCCAGCAGTCGAGGGACTAGCGGACTCAATGAGCAGTTCTTC.

This clonotype was recorded many times. The chain employs TRBV6-5 and TRBJ1-4; D uncertain. This CDR3 region has 14 residues. V shed 1 base and J shed 2 bases, with 5 bases lying between them. Germline V gives CDR1 MNHEY, CDR2 SVGAGI. The CDR3 region has the DNA TGTGCCAGCAGTTACTTTGGGACTAATGAAAAACTGTTTTTT. Amino acids: CASSYFGTNEKLFF.

The genes are TRBV6-2 or TRBV6-3 and TRBJ2-1, with 7 nucleotides matching TRBD2. Germline loops: CDR1 MNHEY, CDR2 SVGEGT. V shed 2 bases, J shed 0 bases, and the junction held 19 bases outside the gene matches. The CDR3 is 21 residues long. CDR3 region: CASSYPRQRDYTGSSYNEQFF. Written as DNA, the CDR3 is TGTGCCAGCAGTTACCCCCGGCAGCGGGATTACACCGGAAGCTCCTACAATGAGCAGTTCTTC.

CDR3: CASRSTGTNLYEQFF. DNA for the CDR3: TGTGCCAGCAGGTCGACAGGGACCAATCTTTATGAGCAGTTCTTC. This chain uses TRBV11-2 with TRBJ2-1; TRBD1 agrees at 7 bases. Germline values: CDR1 SGHAT, CDR2 FQNNGV. This CDR3 has 15 residues. The J segment lost 8 bases and the V segment lost 6 bases, leaving 13 bases of the junction unmatched.

This clonotype appeared many times. The CDR3 spells CASSFSGTDNSPLHF. As DNA, the CDR3 is TGTGCCAGCAGCTTCTCCGGGACAGATAATTCACCCCTCCACTTT. The chain employs TRBV7-8 and TRBJ1-6; 7 nucleotides match TRBD1. There are 15 residues in the CDR3. The junction had 4 bases not matched to a gene; V was cut back by 3 bases and J by 5 bases. Germline V lookup: CDR1 SGHVS, CDR2 FQNEAQ.

The V gene is TRBV18, the J gene TRBJ1-1, with a weak D call TRBD1 (6 bases). CDR3 length: 15 residues. CDR1 and CDR2 from the germline V gene are KGHSH and LQKENI. Trimming cost V 6 bases and J 10 bases, with 24 bases left between them. The CDR3: CASSPISGQGLGAFF. The CDR3, as DNA: TGTGCCAGCTCCCCAATATCGGGACAAGGCTTAGGAGCTTTCTTT.

This clonotype was picked up a small number of times. The J gene is TRBJ2-3, the V gene TRBV14; weak D call: TRBD1 (5 bases). CDR3 length: 16 residues. V lost 1 base and J lost 2, with 13 bases in between. Germline CDR1 SGHDN, CDR2 FVKESK. CDR3 region: CASSQGQRRITDTQYF. Written as DNA, the CDR3 is TGTGCCAGCAGCCAAGGACAGCGAAGAATCACAGATACGCAGTATTTT.

This clonotype was counted at least ten times. V and J are TRBV28 and TRBJ1-6, with D possibly matching TRBD1 (5 bases). V was pared by 3 bases and J by 3 bases, with 9 bases between. Germline CDR1 MDHEN, CDR2 SYDVKM. CDR3 length: 15 residues. The CDR3 coding sequence is TGTGCCAGCAGTTTCAGGGCAGACTATAATTCACCCCTCCACTTT. This sequence encodes CASSFRADYNSPLHF.

This clonotype was recorded a few times. The chain links TRBV6-6 to TRBJ2-5, with D unclear. The CDR3 consists of 14 residues. Germline CDR1 and CDR2: MNHNY and SVGAGI (reference sequence). V was cut by 8 bases and J by 3 bases, with 16 bases left in between. As DNA, the CDR3 is TGTGCCAGCTCACCACGGAGCAATAAAGAGACCCAGTACTTC. Translating it yields CASSPRSNKETQYF.

This clonotype has a count of ten or more. The chain is built from TRBV12-3 or TRBV12-4 and TRBJ2-3; 9 nucleotides agree with TRBD1. V gave up 5 bases and J gave up 3 bases; unmatched junction bases: 9. This CDR3 spans 16 amino acids. In DNA form, the CDR3 reads TGTGCCAGCAGTCGGACCGGGACAGGGCCAACAGATACGCAGTATTTT. Translated, it gives CASSRTGTGPTDTQYF.

The rearrangement links TRBV4-1 to TRBJ2-7; maybe TRBD2 (5 bases). V lost 1 base, J lost 7 bases, and 17 bases lay in between. Germline loops: CDR1 MGHRA, CDR2 YSYEKL. This CDR3 region has 15 residues. The CDR3 region has the DNA TGCGCCAGCAGCCAAGGACGTTTCGAGGGCCGGGAGCAGTACTTC. Protein product: CASSQGRFEGREQYF.

V usage is TRBV14 and J usage is TRBJ1-1; no definite D call. Germline V gene sequence: CDR1 SGHDN, CDR2 FVKESK. There are 13 residues in the CDR3. The V end was cut by 8 bases, the J end by 2 bases, with 12 bases between. In nucleotides, the CDR3 is TGTGCCAGCGGATACTCAGTTAACACTGAAGCTTTCTTT. This codes for CASGYSVNTEAFF.

In its sample, this clonotype was seen many times. This chain links TRBV15 with TRBJ2-7; D possibly corresponds to TRBD2 (6 bases). The germline V and J ends were trimmed by 0 bases and 3 bases, with 15 bases remaining between them. The germline V gene has CDR1 LNHNV and CDR2 YYDKDF (reference sequence). This CDR3 has 16 residues. The CDR3 nucleotides are TGTGCCACCAGCAGAGATTTGGGGGGAGCCTACTACGAGCAGTACTTC. Translating it yields CATSRDLGGAYYEQYF. The whole variable domain, filled in from reference TRBV15 and TRBJ2-7, reads DAMVIQNPRYQVTQFGKPVTLSCSQTLNHNVMYWYQQKSSQAPKLLFHYYDKDFNNEADTPDNFQSRRPNTSFCFLDIRSPGLGDTAMYLCATSRDLGGAYYEQYFGPGTRLTVT.

This clonotype has ten or more counts. The CDR3 loop reads CASSPNRAGLNYGYTF. In DNA form, the CDR3 reads TGTGCCAGCTCACCGAATAGGGCAGGGTTGAACTATGGCTACACCTTC. The chain has TRBV18 and TRBJ1-2; D might be TRBD1 (5 bases). The CDR3 totals 16 residues. Trimming stripped 3 bases from V and 2 bases from J, with 16 bases between. The V gene's germline CDR1 is KGHSH and CDR2 LQKENI.

This chain links TRBV3-1 with TRBJ2-7, with a possible D match to TRBD1 (7 bases). The V gene lost 4 bases and the J gene lost 4 bases, with 11 bases spanning the gap. The CDR3 has 13 amino acids. CDR1 is LGHDT, CDR2 YNNKEL, per germline (reference sequence). Written as DNA, the CDR3 is TGTGCCAGCAGCCGACAGGGAGGTTACGAGCAGTACTTC. Residues: CASSRQGGYEQYF.

The V call is TRBV7-3, the J call TRBJ2-3; TRBD2 matches at 7 bases. This CDR3 region has 15 residues. V was pared by 3 bases and J by 5 bases, with 8 bases of the junction left unmatched. Germline V CDR1 and CDR2: SGHTA, FQGTGA. CDR3: CASSFFGEGRDTQYF. DNA of the CDR3: TGTGCCAGCAGCTTTTTCGGGGAGGGCAGAGATACGCAGTATTTT.

This clonotype showed up just a few times. This CDR3 is CASSWQRGLNGYTF. The CDR3 DNA is TGTGCCAGCAGTTGGCAGAGAGGTCTTAATGGCTACACCTTC. The chain links TRBV12-3 or TRBV12-4 to TRBJ1-2; D is uncertain. The germline V and J ends were trimmed by 4 bases and 6 bases, with 15 bases remaining between them. CDR3 length: 14 residues.

There are many counts of this clonotype. This chain uses TRBV11-2 with TRBJ2-6; D is ambiguous. With 5 bases removed from V and 1 base from J, the gap between germline ends came to 6 bases. The CDR3 runs to 14 residues. The V gene's germline CDR1 is SGHAT and CDR2 FQNNGV. CDR3 protein: CASSPLSGANVLTF. CDR3 bases: TGTGCCAGCAGCCCCCTGTCTGGGGCCAACGTCCTGACTTTC.

A few counts support this clonotype. The genes are TRBV4-3 and TRBJ1-4; 8 bases line up with TRBD1. The CDR3 is made up of 15 amino acids. Germline V gene lookup returns CDR1 LGHNA and CDR2 YSLEER. J gave up 7 bases and V 3 bases, and 7 bases lay outside the gene matches. As DNA, the CDR3 is TGCGCCAGCAGCCATTCGGGACAGGCTCCTGAAAAACTGTTTTTT. This gives the protein CASSHSGQAPEKLFF.

This clonotype has just a few counts. The genes are TRBV9 and TRBJ2-1, with D possibly TRBD1 on 6 matching bases. V was trimmed by 4 bases and J by 5 bases, leaving 16 bases between them. This CDR3 comprises 15 residues. Looked up from germline, CDR1 is SGDLS and CDR2 is YYNGEE. The chain's CDR3 is CASSLPGGANNEQFF. In DNA, the CDR3 is TGTGCCAGCAGCCTCCCTGGGGGCGCCAACAATGAGCAGTTCTTC.

This clonotype was observed many times. The genes are TRBV20-1 and TRBJ2-7; 7 bases match TRBD2. The germline CDR1 and CDR2 sequences are DFQATT and SNEGSKA (reference sequence). The CDR3 loop spans 14 amino acids. V was clipped by 3 bases and J by 1 base; unmatched bases: 6. The CDR3 DNA follows: TGCAGTGCTAGTGCTCTAGCGGCTTCCTACGAGCAGTACTTC. Protein: CSASALAASYEQYF.

The chain is built from TRBV29-1 and TRBJ2-7; a weak D match, TRBD2 (6 bases). The CDR3 loop spans 11 amino acids. The germline V gene has CDR1 SQVTM and CDR2 ANQGSEA. With 8 bases removed from V and 6 bases from J, the gap between germline ends came to 14 bases. The CDR3 bases are TGCAGCATCCTGACGGGAGCCGAGCAGTACTTC. This sequence encodes CSILTGAEQYF.

The chain employs TRBV7-6 and TRBJ2-5; D is possibly TRBD1 (6 bases). Trimming took 5 bases from V and 4 from J, leaving 14 bases between them. The germline CDR1 and CDR2 sequences are SGHVS and FNYEAQ. The CDR3 sequence is 14 residues long. The DNA of the CDR3 is TGTGCCAGCAGCCCAACAGGGTGGGGAGAGACCCAGTACTTC. It yields the protein CASSPTGWGETQYF.

V and J are TRBV10-2 and TRBJ1-1; D gene uncertain. Germline loops: CDR1 WSHSY, CDR2 SAAADI. Trimming took 6 bases from V and 0 from J, leaving 14 bases between them. The CDR3 consists of 15 residues. Here the CDR3 reads CASRSTSQLNTEAFF. For the CDR3, the DNA is TGCGCCAGCAGATCGACGAGTCAGCTGAACACTGAAGCTTTCTTT.

The chain links TRBV7-2 to TRBJ2-7; the D is unclear. CDR3 length: 15 residues. Trimming pared 2 bases from V and 1 base from J, leaving 12 bases between. Germline V gene lookup returns CDR1 SGHTA and CDR2 FQGNSA. The CDR3 region has the DNA TGTGCCAGCAGCTTATATGGAAGGAAGTCCTACGAGCAGTACTTC. This codes for CASSLYGRKSYEQYF.

This clonotype was seen repeatedly, ten times or more. V gene TRBV30 combines with J gene TRBJ2-2; D unresolved. The ends were cut back, 1 base at V and 6 bases at J, with 12 bases in the middle. The CDR3 loop spans 14 amino acids. CDR1 and CDR2 (germline): GTSNPN, SVGIG (reference sequence). This CDR3 is CAWSELAVAGELFF. For the CDR3, the DNA is TGTGCCTGGAGTGAACTGGCGGTGGCCGGGGAGCTGTTTTTT.

This clonotype was picked up many times. The V gene is TRBV10-3, the J gene TRBJ2-2; D ambiguous. CDR1 is ENHRY and CDR2 is SYGVKD in the germline V gene. This CDR3 has 14 residues. The V end was cut by 8 bases, the J end by 6 bases, with 16 bases between. Written as DNA, the CDR3 is TGTGCCATCGTGGGAATATGGGAACCCGGGGAGCTGTTTTTT. Its protein is CAIVGIWEPGELFF.